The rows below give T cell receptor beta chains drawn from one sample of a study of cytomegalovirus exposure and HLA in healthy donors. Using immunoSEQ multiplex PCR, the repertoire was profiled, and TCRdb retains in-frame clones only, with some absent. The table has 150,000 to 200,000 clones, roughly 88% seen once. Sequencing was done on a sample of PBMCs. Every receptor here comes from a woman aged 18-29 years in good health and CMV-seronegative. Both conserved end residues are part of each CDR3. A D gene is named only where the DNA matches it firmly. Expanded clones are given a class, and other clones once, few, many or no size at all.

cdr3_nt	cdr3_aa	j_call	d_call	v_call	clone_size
TGTGCCAGCAGCTTTGGAACAGCGGACATTCAGTACTTC	CASSFGTADIQYF	TRBJ2-4	.	TRBV5-6	once
TGTGCCAGCAGTGAGTGGACAGGGGGAGAGACCCAGTACTTC	CASSEWTGGETQYF	TRBJ2-5	TRBD1	TRBV25-1	.
TGTGCCAGCTCACCTCAGGGCAGTCCTTTCACCGGGGAGCTGTTTTTT	CASSPQGSPFTGELFF	TRBJ2-2	.	TRBV18	.
TGTGCCTGGAGTGTCCGGACAGGGGTGACTGAAGCTTTCTTT	CAWSVRTGVTEAFF	TRBJ1-1	TRBD1	TRBV30	.
TGCAGCGCTACTAGCGGCTCCTACAATGAGCAGTTCTTC	CSATSGSYNEQFF	TRBJ2-1	TRBD2	TRBV29-1	.
TGTGCCCTAGGGGGGGGGCCCGGTTCTGGGGCCAACGTCCTGACTTTC	CALGGGPGSGANVLTF	TRBJ2-6	.	TRBV2	once
TGCGCCAGCAATGGGTCCATCTACGAGCAGTACTTC	CASNGSIYEQYF	TRBJ2-7	.	TRBV10-2	.
TGTGCCAGCAGCGATTTCGGGTCGCAGGGGTTCGAAAAACTGTTTTTT	CASSDFGSQGFEKLFF	TRBJ1-4	.	TRBV7-8	once
TGCGCCAGCAGCTTGGCGGGCACCGGGGAGCTGTTTTTT	CASSLAGTGELFF	TRBJ2-2	.	TRBV5-1	once
TGTGCCAGCAACAACCGGGACAGAGGAATCTACGAGCAGTACTTC	CASNNRDRGIYEQYF	TRBJ2-7	TRBD1	TRBV4-2	.
TGTGCCAGTAGTAGAGTTACGGACAGCACTCGGGATTCACCCCTCCACTTT	CASSRVTDSTRDSPLHF	TRBJ1-6	.	TRBV19	.
TGCGCCAGCGGGACATCATACGAGCAGTACTTC	CASGTSYEQYF	TRBJ2-7	.	TRBV5-1	.
TGCGCCAGCAGGCGAGCTCAGACAGGGGTTGTCGCCGTTACAACTAATGAAAAACTGTTTTTT	CASRRAQTGVVAVTTNEKLFF	TRBJ1-4	TRBD1	TRBV4-1	.
TGTGCCAGCATTTGCCCTGGACTAGCGGGAGCCCCGGGTCGAGATACGCAGTATTTT	CASICPGLAGAPGRDTQYF	TRBJ2-3	TRBD2	TRBV6-4	.
TGTGCCAGCAGCGTAGCTGGCCAGGGAGGCGTAGGTGGAAACACCATATATTTT	CASSVAGQGGVGGNTIYF	TRBJ1-3	.	TRBV9	.
TGTGCCAGCAGACCTGTAGCGGGGGTCTACAATGAGCAGTTCTTC	CASRPVAGVYNEQFF	TRBJ2-1	TRBD2	TRBV9	.
TGTGCCAGCAGCGTAGAAGGACAGGGGTACTATGGCTACACCTTC	CASSVEGQGYYGYTF	TRBJ1-2	TRBD1	TRBV9	.
TGTGCCAGTAGTGGCCAAAACAATGAGCAGTTCTTC	CASSGQNNEQFF	TRBJ2-1	.	TRBV19	.
TGTGCCTGGAGTCGACTAGCGGGGGGCCTGGATACGCAGTATTTT	CAWSRLAGGLDTQYF	TRBJ2-3	TRBD2	TRBV30	.
TGCGCCAGCAGCTTGGGGGGACAGGAGCACGAGCAGTACTTC	CASSLGGQEHEQYF	TRBJ2-7	TRBD1	TRBV5-1	.
TGCGCCAGCAGCCAAGATAACGAACAGGGGATTGAAAAACTGTTTTTT	CASSQDNEQGIEKLFF	TRBJ1-4	TRBD1	TRBV4-1	.
TGCGCCAGCAGCTATGTGACACAGAACACCGGGGAGCTGTTTTTT	CASSYVTQNTGELFF	TRBJ2-2	.	TRBV5-1	.
TGTGCCAGCAGCTTCCGTGGGGCCAACGTCCTGACTTTC	CASSFRGANVLTF	TRBJ2-6	.	TRBV7-8	.
TGTGCCAGCAGTGGACGGACAGGGAATTCACCCCTCCACTTT	CASSGRTGNSPLHF	TRBJ1-6	TRBD1	TRBV2	.
TGTGCCAGCTCACACAGGGCAGATACGCAGTATTTT	CASSHRADTQYF	TRBJ2-3	.	TRBV18	.
TGTGCCAGCAGTTATCAGGGTGGGGGAAACACCATATATTTT	CASSYQGGGNTIYF	TRBJ1-3	.	TRBV6-6	.
TGTGCCAGCAGCCCCATCATGCTTAGCGAGCAGTACTTC	CASSPIMLSEQYF	TRBJ2-7	.	TRBV27	.
TGTGCCACCAGCAGAGACCGGGACAGGGGCTACGAGCAGTACTTC	CATSRDRDRGYEQYF	TRBJ2-7	TRBD1	TRBV15	.
TGTGCCAGCAGCGTAGATCTGGGGCCTTACGAGCAGTACTTC	CASSVDLGPYEQYF	TRBJ2-7	.	TRBV9	.
TGTGCCAGCAGTTCACAGGGTGAAGGGAATCAGCCCCAGCATTTT	CASSSQGEGNQPQHF	TRBJ1-5	.	TRBV13	once
TGCAGCGTTGTGGACAGGGGGACTAATGAAAAACTGTTTTTT	CSVVDRGTNEKLFF	TRBJ1-4	TRBD1	TRBV29-1	.